This TCR beta chain comes out of a study of T cells after yellow fever vaccination. Researchers made TCR cDNA using 5'RACE template switching, and this step added a universal primer site and UMIs. One entry per CDR3 protein results from TCRdb running MiXCR on the 5' RACE reads. The table records 75,000 to 100,000 distinct CDR3 sequences, 8.9% of them present only once. This CDR3 is 20 amino acids long. V was cut by 0 bases and J by 2 bases, with 22 bases left in between. Germline assignment: CDR1 LGHNA and CDR2 YNFKEQ. Sample: CD8+ T cells not binding an NS4B(214-222) dextramer, sorted from PBMCs, taken around 14 days after the first yellow fever vaccination. The source of this sequence is a man between 18 and 29 years old who received the YFV17D yellow fever vaccine. V usage is TRBV4-2 and J usage is TRBJ2-2; possibly TRBD1 for D (6 bases). In DNA, the CDR3 is TGTGCCAGCAGCCAAGAGGGTTCCGGCAGGGGAAGCCGCAACACCGGGGAGCTGTTTTTT. This gives the protein CASSQEGSGRGSRNTGELFF.